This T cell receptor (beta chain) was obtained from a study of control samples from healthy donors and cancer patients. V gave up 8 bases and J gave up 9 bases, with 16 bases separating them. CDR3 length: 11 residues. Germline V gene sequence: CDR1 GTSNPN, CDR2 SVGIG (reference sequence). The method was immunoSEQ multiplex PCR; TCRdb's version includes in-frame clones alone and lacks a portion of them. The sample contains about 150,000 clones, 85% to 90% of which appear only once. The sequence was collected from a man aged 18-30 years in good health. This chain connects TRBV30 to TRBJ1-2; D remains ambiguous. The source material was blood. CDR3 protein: CAGYMSVSYTF. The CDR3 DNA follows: TGTGCCGGTTACATGAGTGTTAGCTACACCTTC.